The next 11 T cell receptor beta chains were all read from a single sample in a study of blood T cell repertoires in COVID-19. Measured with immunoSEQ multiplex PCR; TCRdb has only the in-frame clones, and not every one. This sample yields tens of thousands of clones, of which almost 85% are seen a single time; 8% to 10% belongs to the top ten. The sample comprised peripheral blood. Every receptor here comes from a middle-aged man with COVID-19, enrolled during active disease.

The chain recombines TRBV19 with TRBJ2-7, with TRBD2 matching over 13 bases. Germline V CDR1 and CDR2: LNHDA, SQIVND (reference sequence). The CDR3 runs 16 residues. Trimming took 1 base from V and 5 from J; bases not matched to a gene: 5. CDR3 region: CASSIVRTSGSNEQYF. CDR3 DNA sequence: TGTGCCAGTAGTATAGTAAGGACTAGCGGGAGCAACGAGCAGTACTTC. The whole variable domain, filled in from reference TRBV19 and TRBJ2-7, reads DGGITQSPKYLFRKEGQNVTLSCEQNLNHDAMYWYRQDPGQGLRLIYYSQIVNDFQKGDIAEGYSVSREKKESFPLTVTSAQKNPTAFYLCASSIVRTSGSNEQYFGPGTRLTVT.

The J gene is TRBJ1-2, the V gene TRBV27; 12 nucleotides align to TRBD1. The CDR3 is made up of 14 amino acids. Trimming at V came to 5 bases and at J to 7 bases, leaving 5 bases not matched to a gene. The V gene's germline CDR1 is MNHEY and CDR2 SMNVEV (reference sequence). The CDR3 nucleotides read TGTGCCAGCAGTCCGGGGACAGGGGGCGGTGGCTACACCTTC. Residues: CASSPGTGGGGYTF.

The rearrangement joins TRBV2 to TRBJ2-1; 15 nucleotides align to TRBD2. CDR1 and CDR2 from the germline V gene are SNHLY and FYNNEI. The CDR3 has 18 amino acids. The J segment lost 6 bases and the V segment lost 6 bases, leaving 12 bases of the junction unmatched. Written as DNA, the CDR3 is TGTGCCAGCAGGTCGGGACTAGCGGGAGGATATTCCCCCAATGAGCAGTTCTTC. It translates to CASRSGLAGGYSPNEQFF. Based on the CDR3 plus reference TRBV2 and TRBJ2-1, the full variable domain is EPEVTQTPSHQVTQMGQEVILRCVPISNHLYFYWYRQILGQKVEFLVSFYNNEISEKSEIFDDQFSVERPDGSNFTLKIRSTKLEDSAMYFCASRSGLAGGYSPNEQFFGPGTRLTVL.

The CDR3, as DNA: TGTGCCATCAGTGCGCCCCAGGGGGGCGGCTACACCTTC. Its translation is CAISAPQGGGYTF. This chain uses TRBV10-3 with TRBJ1-2, with 7 bases matching TRBD1. This CDR3 contains 13 residues. The J segment lost 8 bases and the V segment lost 4 bases, leaving 7 bases of the junction unmatched. CDR1 is ENHRY, CDR2 SYGVKD, per germline.

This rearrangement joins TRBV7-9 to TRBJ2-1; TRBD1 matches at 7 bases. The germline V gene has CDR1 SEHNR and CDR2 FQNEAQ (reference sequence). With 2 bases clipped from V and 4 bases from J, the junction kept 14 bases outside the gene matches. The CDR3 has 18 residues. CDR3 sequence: CASSLSSLGDSSYNEQFF. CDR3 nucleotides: TGTGCCAGCAGCTTATCGAGTTTAGGGGACAGTTCTTACAATGAGCAGTTCTTC.

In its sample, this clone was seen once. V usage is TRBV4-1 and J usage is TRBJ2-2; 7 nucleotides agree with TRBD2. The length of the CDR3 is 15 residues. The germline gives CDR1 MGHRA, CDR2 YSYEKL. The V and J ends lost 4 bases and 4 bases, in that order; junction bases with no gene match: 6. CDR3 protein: CASSPGAGLTGELFF. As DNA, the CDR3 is TGCGCCAGCAGCCCTGGAGCGGGACTCACCGGGGAGCTGTTTTTT.

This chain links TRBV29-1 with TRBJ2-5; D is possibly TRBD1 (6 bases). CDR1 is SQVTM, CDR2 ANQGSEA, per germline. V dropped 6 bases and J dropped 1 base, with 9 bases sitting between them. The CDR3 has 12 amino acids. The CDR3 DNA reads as TGCAGCGTCCCGGACAGCCAAGAGACCCAGTACTTC. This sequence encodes CSVPDSQETQYF.

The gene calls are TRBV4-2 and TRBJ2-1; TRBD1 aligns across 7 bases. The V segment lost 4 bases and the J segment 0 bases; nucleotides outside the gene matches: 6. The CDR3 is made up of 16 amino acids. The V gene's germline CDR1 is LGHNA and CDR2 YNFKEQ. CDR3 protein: CASSPTGASSYNEQFF. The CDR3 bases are TGTGCCAGCAGCCCCACAGGGGCCTCCTCCTACAATGAGCAGTTCTTC.

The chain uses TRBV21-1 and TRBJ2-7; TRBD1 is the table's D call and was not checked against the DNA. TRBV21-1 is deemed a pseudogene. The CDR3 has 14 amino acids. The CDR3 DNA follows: TGTGCCAGCAGCTTCAACGGGACATCCCACGAGCAGTACTTC. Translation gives CASSFNGTSHEQYF.

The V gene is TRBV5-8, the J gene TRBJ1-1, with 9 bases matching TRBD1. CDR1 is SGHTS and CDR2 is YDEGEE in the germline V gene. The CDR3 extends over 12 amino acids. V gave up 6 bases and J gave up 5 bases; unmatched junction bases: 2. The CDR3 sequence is CASNRGRTEAFF. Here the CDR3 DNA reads TGTGCCAGCAACAGGGGGCGGACTGAAGCTTTCTTT.

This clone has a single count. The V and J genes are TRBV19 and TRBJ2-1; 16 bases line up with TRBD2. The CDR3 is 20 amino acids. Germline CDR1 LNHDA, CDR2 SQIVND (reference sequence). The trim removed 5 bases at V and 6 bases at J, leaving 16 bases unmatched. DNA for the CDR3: TGTGCCAGTAGTTCCTCCCCGGGACTAGCGGGAGGGATAGGAAGCAATGAGCAGTTCTTC. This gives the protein CASSSSPGLAGGIGSNEQFF.